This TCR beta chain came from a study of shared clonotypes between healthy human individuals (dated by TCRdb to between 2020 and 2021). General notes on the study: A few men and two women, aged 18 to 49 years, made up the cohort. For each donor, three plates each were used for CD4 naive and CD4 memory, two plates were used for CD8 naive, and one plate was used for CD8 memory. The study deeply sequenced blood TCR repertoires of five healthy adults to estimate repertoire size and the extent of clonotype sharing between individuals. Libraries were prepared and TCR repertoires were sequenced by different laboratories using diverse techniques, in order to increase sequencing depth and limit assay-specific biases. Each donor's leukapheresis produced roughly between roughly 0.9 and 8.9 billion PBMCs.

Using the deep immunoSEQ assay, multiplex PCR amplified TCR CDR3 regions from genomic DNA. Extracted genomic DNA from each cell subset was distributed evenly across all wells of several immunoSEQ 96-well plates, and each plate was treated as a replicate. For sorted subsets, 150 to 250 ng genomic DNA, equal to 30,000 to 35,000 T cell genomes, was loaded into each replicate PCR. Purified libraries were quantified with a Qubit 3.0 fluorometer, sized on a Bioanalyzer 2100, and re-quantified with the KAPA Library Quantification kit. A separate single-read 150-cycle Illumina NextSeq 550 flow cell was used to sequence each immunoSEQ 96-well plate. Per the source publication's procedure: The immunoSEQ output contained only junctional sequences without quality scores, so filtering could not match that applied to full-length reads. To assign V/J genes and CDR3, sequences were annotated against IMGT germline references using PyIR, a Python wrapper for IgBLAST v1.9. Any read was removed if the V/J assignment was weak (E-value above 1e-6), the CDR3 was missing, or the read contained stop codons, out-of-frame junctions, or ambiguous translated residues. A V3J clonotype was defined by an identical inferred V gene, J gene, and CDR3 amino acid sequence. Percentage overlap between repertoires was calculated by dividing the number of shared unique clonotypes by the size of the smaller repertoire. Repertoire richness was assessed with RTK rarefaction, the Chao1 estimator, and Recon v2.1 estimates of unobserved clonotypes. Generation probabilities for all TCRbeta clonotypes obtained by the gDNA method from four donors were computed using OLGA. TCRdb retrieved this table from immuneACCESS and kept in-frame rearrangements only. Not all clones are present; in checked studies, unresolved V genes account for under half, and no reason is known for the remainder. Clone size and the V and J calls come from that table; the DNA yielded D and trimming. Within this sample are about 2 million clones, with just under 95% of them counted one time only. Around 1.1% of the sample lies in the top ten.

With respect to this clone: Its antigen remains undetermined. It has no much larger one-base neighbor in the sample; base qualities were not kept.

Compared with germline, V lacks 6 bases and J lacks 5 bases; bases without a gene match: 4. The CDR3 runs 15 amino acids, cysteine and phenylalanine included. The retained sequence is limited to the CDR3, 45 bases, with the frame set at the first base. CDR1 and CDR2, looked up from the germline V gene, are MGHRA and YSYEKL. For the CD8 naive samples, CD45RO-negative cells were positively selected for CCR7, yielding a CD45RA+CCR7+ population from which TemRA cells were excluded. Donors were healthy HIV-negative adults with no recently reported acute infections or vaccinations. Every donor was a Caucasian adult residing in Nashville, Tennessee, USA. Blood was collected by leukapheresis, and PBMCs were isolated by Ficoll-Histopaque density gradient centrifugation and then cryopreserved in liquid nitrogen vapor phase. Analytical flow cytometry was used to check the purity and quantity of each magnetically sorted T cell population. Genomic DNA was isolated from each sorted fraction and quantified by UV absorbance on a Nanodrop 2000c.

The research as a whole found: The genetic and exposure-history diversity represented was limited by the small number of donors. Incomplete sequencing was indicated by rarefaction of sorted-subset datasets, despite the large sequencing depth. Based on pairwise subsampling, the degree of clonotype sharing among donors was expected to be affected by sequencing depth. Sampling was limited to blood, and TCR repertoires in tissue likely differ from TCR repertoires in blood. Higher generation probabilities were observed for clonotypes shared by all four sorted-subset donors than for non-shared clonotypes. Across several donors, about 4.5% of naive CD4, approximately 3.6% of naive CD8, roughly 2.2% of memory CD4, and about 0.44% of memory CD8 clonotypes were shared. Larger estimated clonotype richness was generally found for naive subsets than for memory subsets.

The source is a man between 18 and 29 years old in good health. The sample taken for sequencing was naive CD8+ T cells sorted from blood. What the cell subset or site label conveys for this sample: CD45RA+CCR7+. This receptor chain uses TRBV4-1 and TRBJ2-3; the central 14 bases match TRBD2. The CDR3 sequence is CASSRLAGGEDTQYF. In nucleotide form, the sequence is TGCGCCAGCAGTCGACTAGCGGGGGGGGAAGATACGCAGTATTTT.